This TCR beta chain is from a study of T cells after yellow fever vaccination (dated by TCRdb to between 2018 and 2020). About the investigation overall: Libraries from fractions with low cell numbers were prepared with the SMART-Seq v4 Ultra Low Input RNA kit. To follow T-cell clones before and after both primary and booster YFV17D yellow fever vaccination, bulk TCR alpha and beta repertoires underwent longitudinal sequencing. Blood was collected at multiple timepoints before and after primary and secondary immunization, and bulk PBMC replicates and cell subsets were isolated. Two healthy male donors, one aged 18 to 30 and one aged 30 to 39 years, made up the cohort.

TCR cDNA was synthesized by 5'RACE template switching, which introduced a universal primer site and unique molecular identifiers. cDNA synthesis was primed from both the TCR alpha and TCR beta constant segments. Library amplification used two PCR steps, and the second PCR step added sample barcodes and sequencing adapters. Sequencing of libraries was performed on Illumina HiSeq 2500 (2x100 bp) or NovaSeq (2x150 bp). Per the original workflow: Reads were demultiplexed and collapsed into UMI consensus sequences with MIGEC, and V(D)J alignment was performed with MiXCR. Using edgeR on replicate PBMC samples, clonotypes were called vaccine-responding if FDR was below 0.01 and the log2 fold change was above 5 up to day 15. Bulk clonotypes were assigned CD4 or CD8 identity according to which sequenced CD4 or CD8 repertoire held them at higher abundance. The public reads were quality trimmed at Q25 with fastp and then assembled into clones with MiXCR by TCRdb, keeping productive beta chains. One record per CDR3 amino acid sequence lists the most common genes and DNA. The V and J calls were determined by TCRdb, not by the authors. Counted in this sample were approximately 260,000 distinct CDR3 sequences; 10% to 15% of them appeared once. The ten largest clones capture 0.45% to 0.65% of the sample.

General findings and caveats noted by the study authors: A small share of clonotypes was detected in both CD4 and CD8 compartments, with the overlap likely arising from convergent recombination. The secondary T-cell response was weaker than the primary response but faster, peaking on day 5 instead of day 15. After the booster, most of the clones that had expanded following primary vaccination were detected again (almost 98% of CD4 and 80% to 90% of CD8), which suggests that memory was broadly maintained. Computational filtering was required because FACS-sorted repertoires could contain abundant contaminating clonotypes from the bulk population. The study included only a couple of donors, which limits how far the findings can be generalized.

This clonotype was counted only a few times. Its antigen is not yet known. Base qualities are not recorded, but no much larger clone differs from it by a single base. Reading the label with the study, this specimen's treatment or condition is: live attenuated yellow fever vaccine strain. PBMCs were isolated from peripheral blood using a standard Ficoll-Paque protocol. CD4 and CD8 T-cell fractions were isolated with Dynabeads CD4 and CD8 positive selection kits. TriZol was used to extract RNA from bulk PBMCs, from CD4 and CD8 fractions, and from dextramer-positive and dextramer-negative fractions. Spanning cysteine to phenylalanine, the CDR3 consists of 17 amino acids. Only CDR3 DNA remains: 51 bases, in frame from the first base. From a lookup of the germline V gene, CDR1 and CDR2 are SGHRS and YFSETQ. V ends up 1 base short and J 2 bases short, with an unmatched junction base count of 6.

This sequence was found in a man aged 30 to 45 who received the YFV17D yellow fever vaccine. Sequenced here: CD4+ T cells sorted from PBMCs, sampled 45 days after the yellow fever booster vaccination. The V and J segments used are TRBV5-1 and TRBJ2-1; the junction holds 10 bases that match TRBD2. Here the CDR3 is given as CASSLSRTSGAYNEQFF. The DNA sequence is TGCGCCAGCAGCTTGTCCCGGACTAGCGGAGCCTACAATGAGCAGTTCTTC.